Listed below are T cell receptor beta chains from one sample, sequenced in a study of T cells after yellow fever vaccination. One entry per CDR3 protein, called by TCRdb with MiXCR from the 5' RACE reads. The sample contains some 560,000 distinct CDR3 sequences, about 19% of which appear only once. This specimen consisted of PBMCs, obtained 15 days after the yellow fever booster vaccination. The receptors stem from a man younger than 45 who received the YFV17D yellow fever vaccine. Each CDR3 is given with its conserved first and last residue. A D gene is named only where the DNA matches it firmly. The size field is filled for only some rows; it gives once, few, many or a size class.

V: TRBV12-3/TRBV12-4
D: -
size: few
J: TRBJ1-2
DNA: TGTGCCAGCAATCCCGGCGGCTATGGCTACACCTTC
CDR3: CASNPGGYGYTF

V: TRBV9
D: -
size: many
J: TRBJ2-5
DNA: TGTGCCAGCAGCACCGGGACCCAAGAGACCCAGTACTTC
CDR3: CASSTGTQETQYF

V: TRBV5-1
D: TRBD1
size: few
J: TRBJ2-5
DNA: TGCGCCAGCAGCTTCGGGGACAGGGATGGAGAGACCCAGTACTTC
CDR3: CASSFGDRDGETQYF

V: TRBV20-1
D: -
size: -
J: TRBJ2-1
DNA: TGCAGTGCTCAGACTGATTACAATGAGCAGTTCTTC
CDR3: CSAQTDYNEQFF

V: TRBV5-1
D: -
size: few
J: TRBJ2-5
DNA: TGCGCCAGCAGCTTGGCCCCGGCGGTAGAGACCCAGTACTTC
CDR3: CASSLAPAVETQYF

V: TRBV9
D: -
size: few
J: TRBJ1-1
DNA: TGTGCCAGCAGCGCCCAGGGACGTCTGAACACTGAAGCTTTCTTT
CDR3: CASSAQGRLNTEAFF

V: TRBV20-1
D: -
size: -
J: TRBJ2-7
DNA: TGCAGTGCTAGTCGGATGGTGGGCGAGCAGTACTTC
CDR3: CSASRMVGEQYF

V: TRBV12-3/TRBV12-4
D: -
size: -
J: TRBJ2-7
DNA: TGTGCCAGCAGCTGGCTTGAGGGTAACGAGCAGTACTTC
CDR3: CASSWLEGNEQYF

V: TRBV29-1
D: TRBD2
size: few
J: TRBJ2-7
DNA: TGCAGCGTTGGAGGCGGGAGAGGCGACGAGCAGTACTTC
CDR3: CSVGGGRGDEQYF

V: TRBV10-3
D: -
size: many
J: TRBJ1-3
DNA: TGTGCCATCGGGTCCTCTGGAAACACCATATATTTT
CDR3: CAIGSSGNTIYF

V: TRBV7-2
D: TRBD1
size: few
J: TRBJ2-4
DNA: TGTGCCAGCAGCTTAACAGGGGGTGTCATTCAGTACTTC
CDR3: CASSLTGGVIQYF